This TCR beta chain comes out of a study of cytomegalovirus exposure and HLA in healthy donors. General study points: Per published reports, the classifier diagnosed cytomegalovirus status with high specificity and sensitivity.

The table came from immunoSEQ multiplex PCR; TCRdb's copy has only in-frame clones and leaves some out. The data contain roughly 170,000 clones, approximately 84% of them seen just once; the ten biggest clones take up about 2.8%. To note about this clone: Its antigen is unknown.

Germline lookup yields CDR1 SGHNT and CDR2 YYREEE (reference sequence). V gave up 1 base and J gave up 5 bases, with 12 bases separating them. This CDR3 spans 14 amino acids. The J gene is TRBJ1-2, the V gene TRBV5-4, with D unclear. The source material was PBMCs. This receptor was obtained from a young woman in good health and CMV-seropositive. The CDR3 coding sequence is TGTGCCAGCAGCTTGCTCTCCCAGCGGTATGGCTACACCTTC. Amino acid sequence: CASSLLSQRYGYTF.